The T cell receptor (beta chain) under discussion was sequenced for a study of cytomegalovirus exposure and HLA in healthy donors. It was with 60 Vbeta and 13 Jbeta primers that the PCR ran. The method was immunoSEQ multiplex PCR; TCRdb's version includes in-frame clones alone and lacks a portion of them. This table has roughly 190,000 clones, more than 75% appearing once. This CDR3 has 18 residues. Study-wide findings and caveats: Specific recognition of CMV antigens was confirmed in vitro for a few chains (all CMV-associated). It was assumed in the presence/absence analyses that sequencing depth was roughly uniform across donors.

This clone has a handful of counts. Antigen specificity is unknown. The rearrangement joins TRBV7-5 to TRBJ2-7; TRBD1 is the table's D call, not checked against the DNA. TRBV7-5 is shown as a pseudogene. Sequences were obtained from PBMCs. The sequence was obtained from a woman aged 50 to 60 in good health and CMV-seropositive. The CDR3 DNA sequence: TGTGCCAGAAGCTTCTATGGGACAGGGTGGGGGGACACCTACGAGCAGTACTTC. Amino acid sequence: CARSFYGTGWGDTYEQYF.